These 17 T cell receptor beta chains were all obtained from the same sample, sequenced in a study of blood T cell repertoires in COVID-19. The data were produced by immunoSEQ multiplex PCR, yet TCRdb's version contains in-frame clones alone and is incomplete. The table records around 78,000 clones, roughly 88% of them present only once. Sequencing was performed on peripheral blood. The receptors shown here come from a man in his forties or fifties with active COVID-19.

This clone appeared a few times. The chain recombines TRBV5-1 with TRBJ2-7, with 9 positions matching TRBD1. CDR3 length: 15 residues. Germline V gene data show CDR1 as SGHRS and CDR2 as YFSETQ. The junction had 6 bases not matched to a gene; V was cut back by 4 bases and J by 1 base. DNA of the CDR3: TGCGCCAGCAGCCGGGACAGGGATGTGTCCTACGAGCAGTACTTC. Amino acids: CASSRDRDVSYEQYF.

In DNA, the CDR3 is TGCGCCAGCAGCCCCGGGACAGGGGTTCAGCCCCAGCATTTT. It encodes CASSPGTGVQPQHF. The genes are TRBV5-1 and TRBJ1-5; 10 nucleotides match TRBD1. Germline V gives CDR1 SGHRS, CDR2 YFSETQ. The CDR3 contains 14 residues. The junction had 4 bases not matched to a gene; V was cut back by 4 bases and J by 6 bases.

The chain joins TRBV28 to TRBJ2-7, with 7 nucleotides matching TRBD1. The CDR3 covers 13 residues. CDR1 is MDHEN and CDR2 is SYDVKM in the germline V gene. Trimming took 8 bases from V and 2 from J; bases not matched to a gene: 6. Here the CDR3 DNA reads TGTGCCAGCCGAACCCAGGGGGCCTACGAGCAGTACTTC. This translates into CASRTQGAYEQYF.

J is TRBJ1-6 and V is TRBV28; D may be TRBD1 (5 bases). V lost 10 bases and J 4 bases, leaving 11 bases between the germline ends. This CDR3 is built from 13 residues. CDR1 and CDR2 from the germline V gene are MDHEN and SYDVKM. Here the CDR3 reads CATAGIYNSPLHF. CDR3 coding DNA: TGTGCCACTGCAGGGATTTATAATTCACCCCTCCACTTT.

The chain links TRBV19 to TRBJ1-1, with D perhaps TRBD1 (6 bases). The CDR3 runs to 12 residues. Germline CDR1 LNHDA, CDR2 SQIVND (reference sequence). The germline V and J ends were trimmed by 6 bases and 8 bases, with 13 bases remaining between them. The CDR3 here is CASRAGESEAFF. The CDR3 nucleotides read TGTGCCAGTAGAGCAGGGGAATCCGAAGCTTTCTTT.

The chain links TRBV28 to TRBJ1-2; 8 nucleotides line up with TRBD1. The V and J ends lost 5 bases and 1 base, in that order; junction bases with no gene match: 3. Germline-derived CDR1 and CDR2 are MDHEN and SYDVKM. The CDR3 covers 14 residues. CDR3 nucleotide sequence: TGTGCCAGCAGTATAGGACAGGGTAACTATGGCTACACCTTC. It codes for CASSIGQGNYGYTF.

CDR3 in amino acids: CSVEGGTGSNHGYTF. CDR3 in DNA: TGCAGCGTTGAAGGGGGGACAGGATCCAACCATGGCTACACCTTC. The chain joins TRBV29-1 to TRBJ1-2, with 8 bases fitting TRBD1. With 1 base clipped from V and 6 bases from J, the junction kept 10 bases outside the gene matches. The CDR3 runs to 15 residues. The germline CDR1 and CDR2 sequences are SQVTM and ANQGSEA. Using reference TRBV29-1 and TRBJ1-2 for the parts outside the CDR3, the full variable domain is SAVISQKPSRDICQRGTSLTIQCQVDSQVTMMFWYRQQPGQSLTLIATANQGSEATYESGFVIDKFPISRPNLTFSTLTVSNMSPEDSSIYLCSVEGGTGSNHGYTFGSGTRLTVV.

This sequence joins TRBV28 and TRBJ1-5, with D possibly being TRBD1 (5 bases). The ends were cut back, 4 bases at V and 7 bases at J, with 11 bases in the middle. This CDR3 region has 13 residues. In germline, CDR1 is MDHEN, CDR2 SYDVKM. The DNA of the CDR3 is TGTGCCAGCAGTTCCTCAGGGTCCCAGCCCCAGCATTTT. Its protein product is CASSSSGSQPQHF.

In nucleotides, the CDR3 is TGTGCCAGCAGCTATGTTAGCGGGACTGGGGCTTTCTTT. It translates to CASSYVSGTGAFF. V usage is TRBV27 and J usage is TRBJ1-1; TRBD1 might be the D (5 bases). Germline V lookup: CDR1 MNHEY, CDR2 SMNVEV (reference sequence). V dropped 6 bases and J dropped 11 bases, with 19 bases sitting between them. The CDR3 runs to 13 residues.

This clone was found once. The chain is built from TRBV9 and TRBJ2-5, with 8 bases that match TRBD2. The CDR3 is made up of 13 amino acids. The V gene's germline CDR1 is SGDLS and CDR2 YYNGEE. The V gene end was trimmed by 2 bases and the J gene end by 5 bases; junction bases not matched to a gene: 2. The CDR3, as DNA: TGTGCCAGCAGCGTCGGGAGGGGGGAGACCCAGTACTTC. Translated, it gives CASSVGRGETQYF.

V and J are TRBV15 and TRBJ2-5; TRBD2 aligns across 9 bases. The V gene's germline CDR1 is LNHNV and CDR2 YYDKDF (reference sequence). This CDR3 has 15 amino acids. The V gene end was trimmed by 5 bases and the J gene end by 2 bases; junction bases not matched to a gene: 6. CDR3 sequence (DNA): TGTGCCACCAGCGCGGGAGGGGGGATTCAAGAGACCCAGTACTTC. This codes for CATSAGGGIQETQYF. Based on the CDR3 plus reference TRBV15 and TRBJ2-5, the full variable domain is DAMVIQNPRYQVTQFGKPVTLSCSQTLNHNVMYWYQQKSSQAPKLLFHYYDKDFNNEADTPDNFQSRRPNTSFCFLDIRSPGLGDTAMYLCATSAGGGIQETQYFGPGTRLLVL.

This chain joins TRBV6-1 and TRBJ1-2; 8 nucleotides match TRBD1. Per germline, CDR1 MNHNS and CDR2 SASEGT. J gave up 10 bases and V 4 bases, and 26 bases lay outside the gene matches. The CDR3 spans 19 residues. The DNA for the CDR3 is TGTGCCAGCAGTGCGTCATTCTGGGGACAAGGACAGGGTTCAGATGTCTACACCTTC. Translated, it gives CASSASFWGQGQGSDVYTF.

The chain employs TRBV6-5 and TRBJ1-1; 7 bases agree with TRBD1. V trimming: 6 bases; J trimming: 4 bases; junction bases outside the gene matches: 8. CDR1 and CDR2 from the germline V gene are MNHEY and SVGAGI. There are 14 residues in the CDR3. CDR3 in DNA: TGTGCCAGCAGAATGACAGGGACGGTCACTGAAGCTTTCTTT. Its translation: CASRMTGTVTEAFF.

This chain joins TRBV7-2 and TRBJ1-2; TRBD1 might be the D (6 bases). CDR1 and CDR2 (germline): SGHTA, FQGNSA. Trimming removed 2 bases at V and 2 bases at J, with 9 bases between. CDR3 length: 14 residues. This CDR3 is CASSLRDKNYGYTF. The CDR3 bases are TGTGCCAGCAGCTTAAGGGACAAGAACTATGGCTACACCTTC.

V and J are TRBV7-3 and TRBJ2-3, with 9 bases fitting TRBD1. The CDR3 has 14 residues. V was pared by 4 bases and J by 4 bases, with 3 bases of the junction left unmatched. Germline V lookup: CDR1 SGHTA, CDR2 FQGTGA. The CDR3 sequence is CASSSGTGSDTQYF. The CDR3 bases are TGTGCCAGCAGCTCCGGGACAGGGTCAGATACGCAGTATTTT.

This chain joins TRBV5-1 and TRBJ1-2, with 8 bases aligning to TRBD1. The CDR3 runs 14 residues. Germline V gene data show CDR1 as SGHRS and CDR2 as YFSETQ. V was pared by 0 bases and J by 2 bases, with 0 bases of the junction left unmatched. The CDR3 loop is CASSLGQGNYGYTF. For the CDR3, the DNA is TGCGCCAGCAGCTTGGGACAGGGGAACTATGGCTACACCTTC.

Concerning this clone itself: Other DNA sequences in the same sample also yield this CDR3. The chain carries TRBV3-1 (or the pseudogene TRBV3-2) and TRBJ1-5; TRBD1 aligns across 10 bases. Germline CDR1 and CDR2: LGHDT and YNNKEL (reference sequence). The CDR3 contains 13 residues. The V and J ends lost 3 bases and 7 bases, in that order; junction bases with no gene match: 0. The DNA of the CDR3 is TGTGCCAGCAGCCAGGACAGGGGGCAGCCCCAGCATTTT. Translating it yields CASSQDRGQPQHF.